This is a list of T cell receptor beta chains from one sample in a study of blood T cell repertoires in COVID-19. Clones were read by immunoSEQ multiplex PCR, and TCRdb kept only the in-frame ones, dropping some. The table includes 74,000 or so clones, 75% to 90% detected once. The sequencing input was peripheral blood. These receptors were taken from a man aged 50 or older with acute or convalescent COVID-19. Each CDR3 is given with its conserved first and last residue. The D gene is left open where the match is weak. Only part of the rows carry a size: once, few, many, or a class if the clone is expanded.

j_gene | d_gene | v_gene | abundance | CDR3nt | CDR3aa
TRBJ2-7 | - | TRBV5-6 | - | TGTGCCAGCAGCCTAGAGGCTAGTTGGCTCTACGAGCAGTACTTC | CASSLEASWLYEQYF
TRBJ1-1 | - | TRBV5-1 | - | TGCGCCAGCAGCTTTGGGGCAAACACTGAAGCTTTCTTT | CASSFGANTEAFF
TRBJ2-7 | TRBD2 | TRBV9 | - | TGTGCCAGCAGCGCCACACTAGCGGGAGGATCCGAGCAGTACTTC | CASSATLAGGSEQYF
TRBJ2-3 | TRBD2 | TRBV4-3 | - | TGCGCCAGCAGCCAAGAAGAGGGGACTAGTGCGGGAGGGCCTCTGAGCACAGATACGCAGTATTTT | CASSQEEGTSAGGPLSTDTQYF
TRBJ2-7 | TRBD1 | TRBV5-4 | - | TGTGCCAGCAGCCGCAGACAGGGGTCCTACGAGCAGTACTTC | CASSRRQGSYEQYF
TRBJ2-5 | TRBD2 | TRBV24-1 | - | TGTGCCACCAGTCCAAGAACCAGCGGGAGAACCCAAGAGACCCAGTACTTC | CATSPRTSGRTQETQYF
TRBJ2-2 | TRBD2 | TRBV5-4 | - | TGTGCCAGCAGCTTAGCTAGCGGGAGGGTCGGCACCGGGGAGCTGTTTTTT | CASSLASGRVGTGELFF
TRBJ1-2 | - | TRBV5-8 | - | TGTGCCAGCAGACTACGGGGGAACTATGGCTACACCTTC | CASRLRGNYGYTF
TRBJ2-5 | TRBD1 | TRBV19 | - | TGTGCCAGCAAGGACAGGGTGTGGGAGACCCAGTACTTC | CASKDRVWETQYF
TRBJ1-4 | TRBD1 | TRBV9 | - | TGTGCCAGCAGCGGAACGACAGGGCTCAGCAATGAAAAACTGTTTTTT | CASSGTTGLSNEKLFF
TRBJ1-2 | TRBD1 | TRBV7-6 | - | TGTGCCAGCAGCTCCGATGGGACAGGGAGGGTTGGCTACACCTTC | CASSSDGTGRVGYTF
TRBJ2-1 | TRBD2 | TRBV11-3 | few | TGTGCCAGCAGCTCAACCCAGGGACTAGCGGGAGGCTCCTACAATGAGCAGTTCTTC | CASSSTQGLAGGSYNEQFF
TRBJ1-1 | TRBD1 | TRBV2 | - | TGTGCCAGCAGTAAAGTAACAGGGGGGAACACTGAAGCTTTCTTT | CASSKVTGGNTEAFF
TRBJ1-1 | - | TRBV18 | - | TGTGCCAGCTCAGCCGAACCGGGGGGTACTGAAGCTTTCTTT | CASSAEPGGTEAFF
TRBJ1-3 | TRBD1 | TRBV10-3 | - | TGTGTCATCAGAGGGACAGGGGTTGGAAACACCATATATTTT | CVIRGTGVGNTIYF
TRBJ2-1 | - | TRBV29-1 | - | TGCAGCGTTGCGGGGTATGCGCGGTCCTACAATGAGCAGTTCTTC | CSVAGYARSYNEQFF
TRBJ2-1 | TRBD2 | TRBV7-6 | - | TGTGCCAGCAGCCAGGGACTAGCGGGCCTGAGCTCCTACAATGAGCAGTTCTTC | CASSQGLAGLSSYNEQFF
TRBJ1-4 | - | TRBV21-1 | - | TGTGCCAGCAGCAAAGCGCTCAGGGGGATTCCTGAAAAACTGTTTTTT | CASSKALRGIPEKLFF
TRBJ1-2 | - | TRBV15 | - | TGTGCCACCAGTCGGGGGGCAGGATATTTGGATGGCTACACCTTC | CATSRGAGYLDGYTF
TRBJ1-2 | - | TRBV9 | - | TGTGCCAGCAGCGTAGTGTCAAACAAAAACTATGGCTACACCTTC | CASSVVSNKNYGYTF
TRBJ2-3 | - | TRBV6-4 | once | TGTGCCAGCAGTGACTCTAGCGGCTACACAGATACGCAGTATTTT | CASSDSSGYTDTQYF
TRBJ1-1 | TRBD1 | TRBV2 | - | TGTGCCAGCAGTATACAGGGGTACACTGAAGCTTTCTTT | CASSIQGYTEAFF
TRBJ2-2 | TRBD1 | TRBV6-2/TRBV6-3 | few | TGTGCCAGCAGCACCCGGACAGGGAGAACCGGGGAGCTGTTTTTT | CASSTRTGRTGELFF
TRBJ1-2 | - | TRBV20-1 | - | TGCAGTGCTAGAGCTGAGGGTGGCTACACCTTC | CSARAEGGYTF
TRBJ2-3 | TRBD1 | TRBV2 | - | TGTGCCAGCGAACGGGACAGGGGGCGAGATACGCAGTATTTT | CASERDRGRDTQYF
TRBJ2-7 | - | TRBV14 | once | TGTGCCAGCAGCCAAGGTCTCCCCCGCGTTGGCTACGAGCAGTACTTC | CASSQGLPRVGYEQYF
TRBJ2-1 | - | TRBV19 | - | TGTGCCAGTAGTATAGTGTTGGGACTCTCTTACGAGCAGTTCTTC | CASSIVLGLSYEQFF
TRBJ2-5 | TRBD1 | TRBV19 | - | TGTGCCAGTAGTGCCCAACAGGGGGTTGGAGAGACCCAGTACTTC | CASSAQQGVGETQYF
TRBJ2-5 | - | TRBV19 | - | TGTGCCAGTAGTATAGTGGGGGGGGCCGCCGGGACCCAGTACTTC | CASSIVGGAAGTQYF
TRBJ1-5 | - | TRBV7-2 | few | TGTGCCAGCAGCGATACCTCCACAAACAATCAGCCCCAGCATTTT | CASSDTSTNNQPQHF
TRBJ1-1 | - | TRBV7-2 | once | TGTGCCAGCAGCTTAAAGGGAGACACTGAAGCTTTCTTT | CASSLKGDTEAFF
TRBJ2-6 | TRBD2 | TRBV5-6 | - | TGTGCCAGCAGGATTCTAGCGGGAGTAAGAGGGGCCAACGTCCTGACTTTC | CASRILAGVRGANVLTF